This T cell receptor beta chain was captured by sequencing in a study of control samples from healthy donors and cancer patients (dated by TCRdb to 2019 to 2021). Preparation of the library involved the immunoSEQ multiplex PCR assay. As stored in TCRdb, this immuneACCESS dataset retains in-frame rearrangements with V and J assigned. A fraction of the clones does not appear; measured against another copy, unresolved V genes explain less than half of the discrepancy, and the remainder lacks a known reason. Per the sample table, the count is fewer than 200,000 clones. The biggest ten clones account for around 2% of the sample. Remarks on this clone: Its antigen remains undetermined.

The TCR was taken from a woman aged 25 to 45 in good health. Sequencing was done on a sample of blood.

The DNA sequence reads TGTGCCAGCAGCGTAGAAAGTAGCAATGAAAAACTGTTTTTT. It specifies CASSVESSNEKLFF. The receptor chain draws on TRBV9 and TRBJ1-4, with the D segment identity uncertain. Trimming at the junction amounts to 0 bases on V and 5 bases on J, and the germline ends lie 8 bases apart. From the germline V gene, CDR1 is SGDLS and CDR2 is YYNGEE. The cysteine opens and the phenylalanine closes a CDR3 of 14 amino acids. The CDR3 DNA has 42 bases and is translated from base 1.